This is a list of T cell receptor beta chains from one sample in a study of beta chain features in type 1 diabetes. Clones were read by immunoSEQ multiplex PCR, and TCRdb kept only the in-frame ones, dropping some. The repertoire holds 130,000 to 150,000 clones, with approximately 52% as singletons. Specimen: Tregs from blood. The receptors originated from a man aged 18 to 30 in good health. CDR3s include the opening cysteine and the closing phenylalanine or tryptophan. Fields, in order: V gene, clone size, J gene, D gene, CDR3 protein, CDR3 DNA. The D gene is left open where the match is weak. Not all rows give a size; the values are once, few, many and, for expanded clones, a class.

>TRBV18|NA|TRBJ2-2|NA
CASSPQAVRITGELFF
TGTGCCAGCTCACCACAGGCGGTCCGAATCACCGGGGAGCTGTTTTTT
>TRBV7-9|NA|TRBJ1-2|NA
CASSRNYRANYGYTF
TGTGCCAGCAGCCGCAACTACAGGGCTAACTATGGCTACACCTTC
>TRBV7-2|few|TRBJ2-7|NA
CASSLAFYPTYEQYF
TGTGCCAGCAGCTTAGCGTTCTACCCGACCTACGAGCAGTACTTC
>TRBV7-2|NA|TRBJ2-7|NA
CASSFTGSTYEQYF
TGTGCCAGCAGCTTTACAGGGAGCACCTACGAGCAGTACTTC
>TRBV28|NA|TRBJ1-1|NA
CASSYPQGTEAFF
TGTGCCAGCAGTTATCCACAGGGCACTGAAGCTTTCTTT
>TRBV10-3|NA|TRBJ2-3|NA
CAIPRSSDTQYF
TGTGCCATACCTAGGAGTTCAGATACGCAGTATTTT
>TRBV5-1|NA|TRBJ1-1|NA
CASSLSHSGNTEAFF
TGCGCCAGCAGCTTAAGCCACAGCGGGAACACTGAAGCTTTCTTT
>TRBV6-1|NA|TRBJ1-1|NA
CASSGPHQGLQGQAFF
TGTGCCAGCAGTGGGCCTCACCAGGGCCTTCAAGGGCAAGCTTTCTTT
>TRBV25-1|once|TRBJ2-2|NA
CASSKSTGYTGELFF
TGTGCCAGCAGTAAGAGCACAGGGTACACCGGGGAGCTGTTTTTT
>TRBV20-1|few|TRBJ2-5|NA
CSAQQETQYF
TGCAGTGCTCAACAAGAGACCCAGTACTTC
>TRBV5-1|NA|TRBJ2-7|NA
CASSFRGYYEQYF
TGCGCCAGCAGCTTCCGGGGATACTACGAGCAGTACTTC
>TRBV7-9|NA|TRBJ1-5|TRBD1
CASSLGQGGQPQHF
TGTGCCAGCAGCCTCGGACAGGGCGGTCAGCCCCAGCATTTT
>TRBV5-1|NA|TRBJ1-1|NA
CASSLLVAGIEAFF
TGCGCCAGCAGCTTGCTCGTGGCGGGGATTGAAGCTTTCTTT
>TRBV4-2|NA|TRBJ2-1|TRBD2
CASSREGLADILSSYNEQFF
TGTGCCAGCAGCCGCGAGGGACTAGCGGACATATTAAGCTCCTACAATGAGCAGTTCTTC
>TRBV4-2|few|TRBJ2-3|TRBD1
CASRRRTGEGTDTQYF
TGTGCCAGCAGACGACGGACAGGGGAGGGCACAGATACGCAGTATTTT
>TRBV29-1|few|TRBJ1-1|NA
CSAIHPVNTEAFF
TGCAGCGCAATACATCCTGTGAACACTGAAGCTTTCTTT
>TRBV9|NA|TRBJ2-5|NA
CASSVATGGAEETQYF
TGTGCCAGCAGCGTAGCTACCGGAGGGGCGGAAGAGACCCAGTACTTC
>TRBV28|few|TRBJ2-3|TRBD2
CASSLKRGGTDTQYF
TGTGCCAGCAGTTTGAAGCGGGGGGGCACAGATACGCAGTATTTT
>TRBV2|NA|TRBJ2-1|TRBD1
CASSGQGANEQFF
TGTGCCAGCAGTGGACAGGGGGCTAATGAGCAGTTCTTC
>TRBV5-4|NA|TRBJ2-3|TRBD2
CASSLAGGADTQYF
TGTGCCAGCAGCTTGGCCGGGGGGGCAGATACGCAGTATTTT
>TRBV7-2|NA|TRBJ2-5|TRBD2
CASSFQGLAEETQYF
TGTGCCAGCAGCTTTCAGGGACTAGCGGAAGAGACCCAGTACTTC
>TRBV2|NA|TRBJ1-1|NA
CASSEGAGVMNTEAFF
TGTGCCAGCAGTGAAGGGGCAGGGGTCATGAACACTGAAGCTTTCTTT
>TRBV27|once|TRBJ1-1|NA
CASSRDPKGTEAFF
TGTGCCAGCAGCCGAGATCCGAAGGGGACTGAAGCTTTCTTT
>TRBV7-8|NA|TRBJ1-1|NA
CASSLGQQNTEAFF
TGTGCCAGCAGCTTGGGACAACAGAACACTGAAGCTTTCTTT
>TRBV7-9|NA|TRBJ2-5|TRBD1
CASSPDRGPLKTQYF
TGTGCCAGCAGCCCGGACAGGGGTCCGCTGAAGACCCAGTACTTC
>TRBV14|few|TRBJ2-4|NA
CASSQVEGAKNIQYF
TGTGCCAGCAGCCAAGTTGAGGGAGCCAAAAACATTCAGTACTTC
>TRBV6-5|NA|TRBJ2-1|NA
CASSYRTKQFF
TGTGCCAGCAGTTATAGGACAAAGCAGTTCTTC
>TRBV9|NA|TRBJ1-3|TRBD1
CASSPRQGVTGNTIYF
TGTGCCAGCAGCCCTCGACAGGGGGTAACTGGAAACACCATATATTTT
>TRBV27|NA|TRBJ1-2|TRBD1
CASSFLDRPGYTF
TGTGCCAGCAGTTTCCTGGACAGGCCTGGCTACACCTTC
>TRBV6-1|NA|TRBJ2-1|NA
CASNRAVEQFF
TGTGCCAGCAACAGGGCGGTTGAGCAGTTCTTC
>TRBV5-5|NA|TRBJ2-5|NA
CASSPDSLETQYF
TGTGCCAGCAGCCCGGACAGTTTGGAGACCCAGTACTTC
>TRBV29-1|NA|TRBJ2-5|TRBD2
CSVDLLAGAKETQYF
TGCAGCGTTGACCTTCTAGCGGGTGCTAAAGAGACCCAGTACTTC
>TRBV6-6|NA|TRBJ2-1|TRBD2
CASSHTGTRDYNEQFF
TGTGCCAGCAGTCACACCGGGACTAGAGATTACAATGAGCAGTTCTTC
>TRBV6-6|NA|TRBJ2-3|NA
CASRTREGTQYF
TGTGCCAGCAGGACCCGAGAGGGCACGCAGTATTTT
>TRBV7-2|NA|TRBJ1-2|NA
CASSLILTGGPTF
TGTGCCAGCAGCTTAATTCTGACGGGTGGTCCCACCTTC
>TRBV5-4|NA|TRBJ2-1|NA
CASSRQRAGNEQFF
TGTGCCAGCAGCCGTCAGCGCGCGGGCAATGAGCAGTTCTTC
>TRBV28|NA|TRBJ2-3|TRBD1
CASSLETGVGDTQYF
TGTGCCAGCAGTTTGGAGACAGGGGTTGGAGATACGCAGTATTTT
>TRBV5-1|few|TRBJ1-1|NA
CASSLTPPGRGRSEAFF
TGCGCCAGCAGCTTGACCCCTCCCGGGAGGGGAAGGTCTGAAGCTTTCTTT
>TRBV7-9|few|TRBJ2-2|TRBD2
CASSVGLGDTGELFF
TGTGCCAGCAGCGTCGGACTAGGGGACACCGGGGAGCTGTTTTTT
>TRBV27|NA|TRBJ1-5|TRBD1
CASRRTGGNQPQHF
TGTGCCAGCAGGCGGACAGGGGGTAATCAGCCCCAGCATTTT
>TRBV19|once|TRBJ1-5|NA
CASSAPLGAGQPQHF
TGTGCCAGTAGTGCACCGTTGGGGGCGGGTCAGCCCCAGCATTTT
>TRBV7-2|NA|TRBJ2-1|NA
CASSYRVGAYNEQFF
TGTGCCAGCAGCTACAGGGTGGGAGCCTACAATGAGCAGTTCTTC
>TRBV7-9|NA|TRBJ1-6|NA
CASSLDGQNSPLHF
TGTGCCAGCAGCTTAGACGGTCAAAATTCACCCCTCCACTTT
>TRBV10-3|few|TRBJ2-3|NA
CAISKNREGDTQYF
TGTGCCATCAGCAAGAACAGGGAGGGGGATACGCAGTATTTT
>TRBV7-8|NA|TRBJ1-2|NA
CASGYQGLGYTF
TGTGCCAGCGGATACCAGGGACTTGGCTACACCTTC
>TRBV7-3|NA|TRBJ2-1|TRBD1
CASSRDRGLGSYNEQFF
TGTGCCAGCAGTCGGGACAGGGGCCTAGGCTCCTACAATGAGCAGTTCTTC
>TRBV25-1|NA|TRBJ2-7|TRBD1
CASSESPRTGAEQYF
TGTGCCAGCAGTGAATCGCCCCGGACAGGGGCCGAGCAGTACTTC
>TRBV7-2|few|TRBJ1-3|TRBD1
CASSSETGRGNTIYF
TGTGCCAGCAGCTCAGAGACAGGGAGGGGAAACACCATATATTTT
>TRBV9|few|TRBJ2-7|NA
CASSEDLGQEQYF
TGTGCCAGCAGCGAGGACTTAGGGCAGGAGCAGTACTTC
>TRBV6-1|NA|TRBJ1-5|NA
CASSELRNQPQHF
TGTGCCAGCAGTGAGTTGAGGAATCAGCCCCAGCATTTT
>TRBV6-5|NA|TRBJ2-3|TRBD2
CASSYLTSGGTDTQYF
TGTGCCAGCAGTTACCTGACTAGCGGGGGGACAGATACGCAGTATTTT
>TRBV6-1|NA|TRBJ2-2|NA
CASSGQWGANTGELFF
TGTGCCAGCAGTGGACAGTGGGGGGCGAACACCGGGGAGCTGTTTTTT
>TRBV7-2|few|TRBJ2-7|TRBD2
CASRPTGGTPNF
TGTGCCAGCAGACCCACCGGGGGGACCCCAAACTTC
>TRBV25-1|NA|TRBJ1-2|NA
CASSELRGGYTF
TGTGCCAGCAGTGAATTGCGCGGAGGCTACACCTTC
>TRBV12-5|few|TRBJ2-5|TRBD2
CASGLGLAQETQYF
TGTGCTAGTGGTTTAGGACTAGCGCAAGAGACCCAGTACTTC
>TRBV27|NA|TRBJ1-2|NA
CASSSYPPGIHGYTF
TGTGCCAGCAGTTCGTATCCCCCAGGGATTCATGGCTACACCTTC
>TRBV28|NA|TRBJ2-7|NA
CASSPADRFSYEQYF
TGTGCCAGCAGTCCCGCCGACAGATTCTCCTACGAGCAGTACTTC